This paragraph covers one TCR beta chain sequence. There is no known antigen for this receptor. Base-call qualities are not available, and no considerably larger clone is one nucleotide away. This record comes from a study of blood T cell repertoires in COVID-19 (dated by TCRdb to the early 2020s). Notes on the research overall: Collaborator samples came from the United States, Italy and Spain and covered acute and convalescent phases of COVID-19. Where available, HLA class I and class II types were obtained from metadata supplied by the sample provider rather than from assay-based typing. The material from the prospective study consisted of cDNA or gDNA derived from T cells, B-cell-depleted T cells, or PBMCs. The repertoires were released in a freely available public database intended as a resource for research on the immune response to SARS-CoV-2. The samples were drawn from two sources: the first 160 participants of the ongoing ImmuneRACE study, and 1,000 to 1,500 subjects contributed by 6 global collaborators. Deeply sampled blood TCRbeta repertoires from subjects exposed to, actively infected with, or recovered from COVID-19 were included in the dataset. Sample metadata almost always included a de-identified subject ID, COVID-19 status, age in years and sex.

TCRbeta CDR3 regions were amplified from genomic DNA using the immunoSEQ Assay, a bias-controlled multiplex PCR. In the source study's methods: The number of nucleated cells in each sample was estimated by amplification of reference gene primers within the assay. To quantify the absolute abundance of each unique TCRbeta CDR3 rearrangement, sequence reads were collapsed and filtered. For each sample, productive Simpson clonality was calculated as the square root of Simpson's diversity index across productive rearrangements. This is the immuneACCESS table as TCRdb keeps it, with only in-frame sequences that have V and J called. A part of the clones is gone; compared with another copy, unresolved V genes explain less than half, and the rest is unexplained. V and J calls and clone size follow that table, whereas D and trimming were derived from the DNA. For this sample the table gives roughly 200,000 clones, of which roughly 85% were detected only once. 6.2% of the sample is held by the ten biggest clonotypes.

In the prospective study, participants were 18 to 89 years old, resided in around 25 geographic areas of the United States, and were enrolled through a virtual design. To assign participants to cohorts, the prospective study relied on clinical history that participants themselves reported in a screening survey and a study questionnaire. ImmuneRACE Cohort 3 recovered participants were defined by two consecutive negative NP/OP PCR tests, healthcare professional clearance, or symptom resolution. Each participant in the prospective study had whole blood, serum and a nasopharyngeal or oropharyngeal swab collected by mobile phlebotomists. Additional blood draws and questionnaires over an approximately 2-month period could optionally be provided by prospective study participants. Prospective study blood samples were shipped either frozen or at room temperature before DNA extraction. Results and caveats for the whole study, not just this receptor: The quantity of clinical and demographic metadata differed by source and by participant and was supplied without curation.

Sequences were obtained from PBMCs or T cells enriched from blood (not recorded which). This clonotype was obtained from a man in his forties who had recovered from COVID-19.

The sequenced DNA: TGTGCCAGCAGTCCACCCCGGGCAGCGGATGTGCGCTCTGGGGCCAACGTCCTGACTTTC. This is translated as CASSPPRAADVRSGANVLTF. The rearrangement combines TRBV2 with TRBJ2-6; the D gene is perhaps TRBD2, from 5 matching bases. CDR1 and CDR2 were assigned from the germline V gene as SNHLY and FYNNEI. V is shortened by 5 bases, J by 0 bases, and the region joining them spans 23 bases. Measured from the cysteine to the phenylalanine, the CDR3 is 20 residues long. Just CDR3 DNA is preserved here, 60 bases in frame from base 1.